Presented here are 27 T cell receptor beta chains from one specimen sequenced in a study of blood T cell repertoires in COVID-19. Clones were sequenced by immunoSEQ multiplex PCR, and TCRdb holds only the in-frame ones, with some missing. Of some 150,000 clones in the sample, 87% were seen once. Source material: peripheral blood. The source of these receptors is a man aged 50-59 years with active COVID-19.

This clone was counted a single time. This chain joins TRBV12-5 and TRBJ2-3; 9 bases are a match to TRBD1. V was pared by 0 bases and J by 3 bases, with 7 bases of the junction left unmatched. CDR1 is LGHNT and CDR2 is FRNRAP in the germline V gene. This CDR3 spans 17 amino acids. CDR3 coding DNA: TGTGCTAGTGGTTTGGTAGGAGGACAGGGGAGAACAGATACGCAGTATTTT. The encoded protein is CASGLVGGQGRTDTQYF.

CDR3 residues: CAIGRGASYNSPLHF. CDR3 coding DNA: TGTGCCATCGGGAGGGGGGCCTCCTATAATTCACCCCTCCACTTT. The chain links TRBV10-3 to TRBJ1-6; D may be TRBD1 (6 bases). V was clipped by 8 bases and J by 0 bases, with 11 bases between them. CDR3 length: 15 residues. Germline assignment: CDR1 ENHRY and CDR2 SYGVKD.

The J gene is TRBJ1-1, the V gene TRBV11-1; no firm D call. The V gene lost 5 bases and the J gene lost 1 base, with 11 bases spanning the gap. The CDR3 loop spans 14 amino acids. CDR1 is SGHAT and CDR2 is FQDESV in the germline V gene (reference sequence). The CDR3 DNA reads as TGTGCCAGCAGCGTCCGCGTTGGGAACACTGAAGCTTTCTTT. As protein: CASSVRVGNTEAFF.

The chain is built from TRBV19 and TRBJ2-5; the D is unclear. This CDR3 spans 13 amino acids. The V end lost 0 bases, the J end lost 5 bases, and 7 bases lay between the germline ends. CDR1 LNHDA and CDR2 SQIVND come from the germline V gene (reference sequence). The CDR3 region has the DNA TGTGCCAGTAGTATAGACTCCGGGGAGACCCAGTACTTC. Translation: CASSIDSGETQYF.

J is TRBJ2-3 and V is TRBV6-5; TRBD2 matches at 9 bases. The germline V gene has CDR1 MNHEY and CDR2 SVGAGI. Trimming at V came to 6 bases and at J to 2 bases, leaving 6 bases not matched to a gene. CDR3 length: 15 amino acids. The CDR3 DNA reads TGTGCCAGCAGGCCCCTAGCGGGGTTCACAGATACGCAGTATTTT. The encoded protein is CASRPLAGFTDTQYF.

CDR3 amino acids: CASSFRERAFF. CDR3 nucleotide sequence: TGTGCCAGCAGCTTCCGGGAGAGAGCTTTCTTT. The V and J genes are TRBV5-6 and TRBJ1-1; D is uncertain. CDR3 size: 11 residues. V lost 2 bases, J lost 10 bases, and 9 bases lay in between. The germline V gene encodes CDR1 SGHDT and CDR2 YYEEEE.

The rearrangement links TRBV14 to TRBJ2-2; D is ambiguous. The CDR3 has 16 residues. Per germline, CDR1 SGHDN and CDR2 FVKESK. The germline V and J ends were trimmed by 2 bases and 1 base, with 11 bases remaining between them. CDR3 amino acids: CASSQIAQKNTGELFF. The CDR3 DNA reads TGTGCCAGCAGCCAAATTGCACAGAAGAACACCGGGGAGCTGTTTTTT.

The chain has TRBV5-1 and TRBJ2-7; weak D call: TRBD2 (6 bases). This CDR3 region has 13 residues. V was clipped by 5 bases and J by 5 bases, with 14 bases between them. Germline lookup yields CDR1 SGHRS and CDR2 YFSETQ. CDR3 residues: CASRENTGDEQYF. Written as DNA, the CDR3 is TGCGCCAGCAGGGAGAATACGGGGGACGAGCAGTACTTC.

The V and J genes are TRBV5-1 and TRBJ1-3; D is ambiguous. V lost 0 bases to trimming and J lost 0 bases, with 16 bases between them. There are 18 residues in the CDR3. CDR1 and CDR2 (germline): SGHRS, YFSETQ. The CDR3 nucleotides read TGCGCCAGCAGCTTGGGCGGCAGTTTGCCCTCCTCTGGAAACACCATATATTTT. Its translation: CASSLGGSLPSSGNTIYF.

The CDR3 reads CASNPYNEQFF. The CDR3 nucleotides read TGTGCCAGCAATCCGTACAATGAGCAGTTCTTC. V is TRBV2 and J is TRBJ2-1; D is undetermined. This CDR3 contains 11 residues. V was cut by 7 bases and J by 4 bases, with 5 bases left in between. Per the germline V gene, CDR1 is SNHLY and CDR2 is FYNNEI.

The chain carries TRBV24-1 and TRBJ2-2; possibly TRBD1 for D (6 bases). Trimming took 3 bases from V and 4 from J, leaving 11 bases between them. Per germline, CDR1 KGHDR and CDR2 SFDVKD. The CDR3 is 15 amino acids. The CDR3 nucleotides read TGTGCCACCAGTGATGCCGGGACAACCACCGGGGAGCTGTTTTTT. It yields the protein CATSDAGTTTGELFF.

This clone showed up just once. The gene calls are TRBV7-9 and TRBJ2-7, with D uncertain. Trimming took off 4 bases at V and 4 bases at J, with 5 bases between the two ends. The CDR3 sequence is 11 residues long. The V gene's germline CDR1 is SEHNR and CDR2 FQNEAQ (reference sequence). The CDR3 DNA sequence: TGTGCCAGCAGCTCCGTATACGAGCAGTACTTC. Its protein is CASSSVYEQYF.

The J gene is TRBJ2-3, the V gene TRBV9, with a weak D call TRBD2 (6 bases). The CDR3 runs 15 residues. The V end lost 3 bases, the J end lost 2 bases, and 13 bases lay between the germline ends. Germline V gives CDR1 SGDLS, CDR2 YYNGEE. The CDR3, as DNA: TGTGCCAGCAGCGCGTGGGACTGGCCCACAGATACGCAGTATTTT. Its protein is CASSAWDWPTDTQYF.

Written as DNA, the CDR3 is TGTGCCAGCAGCTTATGGCAGGGACAGGGGAGGCCTGAAGCTTTCTTT. The encoded protein is CASSLWQGQGRPEAFF. The chain links TRBV7-9 to TRBJ1-1, with 10 positions matching TRBD1. Germline lookup yields CDR1 SEHNR and CDR2 FQNEAQ (reference sequence). The trim removed 2 bases at V and 6 bases at J, leaving 9 bases unmatched. The CDR3 consists of 16 residues.

The rearrangement links TRBV9 to TRBJ2-2; 8 positions agree with TRBD2. The trim removed 4 bases at V and 6 bases at J, leaving 5 bases unmatched. Looked up from germline, CDR1 is SGDLS and CDR2 is YYNGEE. The CDR3 consists of 14 residues. CDR3 DNA sequence: TGTGCCAGCAGCAGATTGCGGGAGGCCGGGGAGCTGTTTTTT. Encoded protein: CASSRLREAGELFF.

This chain links TRBV11-2 with TRBJ1-1, with a weak D call TRBD1 (5 bases). The CDR3 loop spans 15 amino acids. The germline V and J ends were trimmed by 6 bases and 5 bases, with 19 bases remaining between them. Per germline, CDR1 SGHAT and CDR2 FQNNGV. Here the CDR3 reads CASSSRGRRETEAFF. DNA of the CDR3: TGTGCCAGCAGTTCTAGGGGACGGAGGGAAACTGAAGCTTTCTTT. Full variable domain (rest looked up from reference TRBV11-2 and TRBJ1-1): EAGVAQSPRYKIIEKRQSVAFWCNPISGHATLYWYQQILGQGPKLLIQFQNNGVVDDSQLPKDRFSAERLKGVDSTLKIQPAKLEDSAVYLCASSSRGRRETEAFFGQGTRLTVV.

J is TRBJ2-1 and V is TRBV2, with 9 bases aligning to TRBD1. Germline-derived CDR1 and CDR2 are SNHLY and FYNNEI. Germline trimming cut 5 bases from V and 8 bases from J; bases unmatched to any gene: 10. This CDR3 has 15 residues. CDR3 loop: CASSTPGQGSYEQFF. In DNA form, the CDR3 reads TGTGCCAGCAGTACACCGGGACAGGGTTCGTATGAGCAGTTCTTC.

The chain employs TRBV6-2 or TRBV6-3 and TRBJ2-5; 7 nucleotides agree with TRBD2. There are 15 residues in the CDR3. CDR1 is MNHEY, CDR2 SVGEGT, per germline. J lost 4 bases, V lost 0 bases, and 5 bases had no gene match. The CDR3 is CASSYSSGGIETQYF. The CDR3 DNA reads TGTGCCAGCAGTTACTCTTCGGGGGGTATAGAGACCCAGTACTTC.

J is TRBJ2-3 and V is TRBV2; D ambiguous. V lost 3 bases, J lost 1 base, and 8 bases lay in between. The CDR3 length is 14 residues. Germline V CDR1 and CDR2: SNHLY, FYNNEI. CDR3 residues: CASSEGWGTDTQYF. Here the CDR3 DNA reads TGTGCCAGCAGTGAGGGCTGGGGCACAGATACGCAGTATTTT.

The DNA of the CDR3 is TGTGCCAGCAGTGAAAGTCGGATGGGGGGAGGGGAAGGCTACACCTTC. The encoded protein is CASSESRMGGGEGYTF. The chain uses TRBV6-1 and TRBJ1-2, with TRBD1 as a possible D gene (5 bases). CDR1 MNHNS and CDR2 SASEGT come from the germline V gene. This CDR3 contains 16 residues. Trimming shortened V by 2 bases and J by 8 bases, and 21 bases separated the two germline ends.

The rearrangement uses TRBV12-3 or TRBV12-4 and TRBJ2-4, with D possibly matching TRBD2 (6 bases). Trimming shortened V by 0 bases and J by 15 bases, and 12 bases separated the two germline ends. The CDR3 runs to 12 residues. The CDR3 here is CASSLAGQGGYF. The DNA of the CDR3 is TGTGCCAGCAGTTTAGCTGGGCAGGGAGGGTACTTC.

The V call is TRBV5-4, the J call TRBJ1-2; 7 bases align to TRBD1. CDR1 and CDR2 from the germline V gene are SGHNT and YYREEE (reference sequence). Trimming removed 3 bases from V and 4 bases from J; junction bases left unmatched: 6. This CDR3 is built from 14 residues. The CDR3 sequence: CASSSEGQPYGYTF. The CDR3 DNA follows: TGTGCCAGCAGCTCGGAGGGACAGCCCTATGGCTACACCTTC.

The CDR3 loop is CASSYRPQGYGYTF. The CDR3 DNA follows: TGTGCCAGTAGTTATCGCCCACAGGGTTATGGCTACACCTTC. This chain joins TRBV19 and TRBJ1-2, with a tentative D call TRBD1 (6 bases). The CDR3 loop spans 14 amino acids. V lost 5 bases to trimming and J lost 5 bases, with 15 bases between them. Germline loops: CDR1 LNHDA, CDR2 SQIVND (reference sequence).

The chain employs TRBV6-1 and TRBJ1-1; 10 positions match TRBD1. The CDR3 runs to 17 residues. Germline values: CDR1 MNHNS, CDR2 SASEGT. V shed 6 bases and J 0 bases; nucleotides not matched to a gene: 10. The CDR3 DNA reads as TGTGCCAGCAGAGAAAATCCGGGACAGGGGTTGAACACTGAAGCTTTCTTT. This codes for CASRENPGQGLNTEAFF.

The chain recombines TRBV7-2 with TRBJ2-3, with TRBD2 matching over 9 bases. The V segment lost 4 bases and the J segment 5 bases; nucleotides outside the gene matches: 4. Germline CDR1 SGHTA, CDR2 FQGNSA. CDR3 length equals 14 residues. CDR3 in DNA: TGTGCCAGCAGCTGGGGACTAGCCCGAGATACGCAGTATTTT. Encoded protein: CASSWGLARDTQYF.

The V call is TRBV20-1, the J call TRBJ1-2, with 10 bases identical to TRBD1. CDR3 length: 14 residues. Trimming cost V 3 bases and J 8 bases; bases outside gene matches: 9. Per germline, CDR1 DFQATT and CDR2 SNEGSKA (reference sequence). CDR3 coding DNA: TGCAGTGCTAGTCGACAGGGGGCGCTTGGCGGCTACACCTTC. Protein product: CSASRQGALGGYTF.

The chain employs TRBV7-9 and TRBJ1-1; D ambiguous. Germline values: CDR1 SEHNR, CDR2 FQNEAQ (reference sequence). Between the trimmed V and J ends, which lost 5 bases and 3 bases, there was a span of 16 bases. This CDR3 comprises 15 residues. The CDR3: CASSPILGQHTEAFF. CDR3 sequence (DNA): TGTGCCAGCAGCCCAATCCTGGGCCAACACACTGAAGCTTTCTTT.